Each of the 15 T cell receptor beta chains below was sequenced from the same sample in a study of CD8 T cells in ankylosing spondylitis. TCRdb recomputed calls from the 5' RACE reads with MiXCR, one row per CDR3 protein. The table lists 250,000 to 300,000 distinct CDR3 sequences, 20% of them singletons. Input material: blood, either unsorted or a sorted T cell fraction (not recorded which). These receptors all come from a male donor with ankylosing spondylitis or in good health (not recorded which).

This clonotype was found many times. The chain has TRBV12-3 or TRBV12-4 and TRBJ2-3; 10 nucleotides agree with TRBD1. With 6 bases clipped from V and 3 bases from J, the junction kept 6 bases outside the gene matches. The CDR3 is 15 amino acids. This chain's CDR3 is CASRGQGRFTDTQYF. CDR3 DNA sequence: TGTGCCAGCAGGGGACAGGGGAGATTTACAGATACGCAGTATTTT.

This clonotype was counted between two and nine times. At one end, the junction sequence differs from germline, possibly due to a read error. The rearrangement links TRBV2 to TRBJ2-1, with 8 bases matching TRBD1. Germline V gene sequence: CDR1 SNHLY, CDR2 FYNNEI. The CDR3 has 15 residues. The CDR3 DNA sequence: TGTGCCAGCAGGGAAGACAGGGGTGATTACAATGAGCAGTTCTTC. Encoded protein: CASREDRGDYNEQFF.

This clonotype has more than one count but fewer than ten. The chain carries TRBV5-1 and TRBJ2-1; 13 bases match TRBD2. Losses at the gene ends were 2 bases for V and 9 bases for J; bases not matched to a gene: 8. This CDR3 comprises 16 residues. Germline CDR1 SGHRS, CDR2 YFSETQ. The DNA of the CDR3 is TGCGCCAGCAGCTTAAGCGGGACTAGCGGGAATAGTGAGCAGTTCTTC. Its translation: CASSLSGTSGNSEQFF.

V gene TRBV2 combines with J gene TRBJ2-3; possibly TRBD1 or TRBD2 for D (6 bases each). Germline CDR1 is SNHLY and CDR2 is FYNNEI. This CDR3 region has 15 residues. Trimming shortened V by 2 bases and J by 3 bases, and 12 bases separated the two germline ends. CDR3 bases: TGTGCCAGCAGTGAAATGGGGGGCCGAACAGATACGCAGTATTTT. This codes for CASSEMGGRTDTQYF.

This clonotype was observed a handful of times. This chain links TRBV28 with TRBJ2-1; 8 nucleotides line up with TRBD1. The CDR3 length is 15 residues. The V gene end was trimmed by 6 bases and the J gene end by 7 bases; junction bases not matched to a gene: 11. Germline V gene data show CDR1 as MDHEN and CDR2 as SYDVKM. The DNA for the CDR3 is TGTGCCAGCAGACTGGACAGGGTTGGTAGGAATGAGCAGTTCTTC. Protein product: CASRLDRVGRNEQFF.

This chain links TRBV4-1 with TRBJ1-2, with D perhaps TRBD1 (5 bases). Germline CDR1 MGHRA, CDR2 YSYEKL. With 0 bases removed from V and 4 bases from J, the gap between germline ends came to 12 bases. CDR3 size: 15 residues. The DNA for the CDR3 is TGCGCCAGCAGCCAAGATCCCAGGGATCCCTATGGCTACACCTTC. This sequence encodes CASSQDPRDPYGYTF.

This clonotype was observed many times. This chain uses TRBV20-1 with TRBJ2-1, with D perhaps given as TRBD1 or TRBD2 (5 bases each). V was trimmed by 3 bases and J by 5 bases, leaving 17 bases between them. CDR3 length: 15 amino acids. Germline-derived CDR1 and CDR2 are DFQATT and SNEGSKA (reference sequence). The CDR3 protein is CSARSAQRGNNEQFF. Here the CDR3 DNA reads TGCAGTGCTAGGTCCGCCCAGAGGGGTAACAATGAGCAGTTCTTC.

This clonotype has at least ten counts. This chain links TRBV5-1 with TRBJ2-1, with 10 bases matching TRBD2. This CDR3 spans 15 amino acids. V dropped 2 bases and J dropped 7; count of bases not matched to a gene: 6. The germline gives CDR1 SGHRS, CDR2 YFSETQ. DNA of the CDR3: TGCGCCAGCAGCTTCATAGCGGGGGGCGTGAATGAGCAGTTCTTC. Translated: CASSFIAGGVNEQFF.

This clonotype was seen ten or more times. The genes are TRBV11-2 and TRBJ2-3; possible D gene TRBD2, 6 bases. The germline V gene has CDR1 SGHAT and CDR2 FQNNGV. The V gene lost 2 bases and the J gene lost 2 bases, with 14 bases spanning the gap. This CDR3 region has 16 residues. The CDR3 here is CASSLSEGLNTDTQYF. CDR3 DNA sequence: TGTGCCAGCAGCTTAAGTGAGGGACTGAACACAGATACGCAGTATTTT.

The chain links TRBV28 to TRBJ2-5, with 7 bases aligning to TRBD1. Per germline, CDR1 MDHEN and CDR2 SYDVKM. With V trimmed by 3 bases and J by 2 bases, 9 bases remained unmatched. The CDR3 contains 16 residues. CDR3 DNA sequence: TGTGCCAGCAGTTTTGCCTACAGGGGTCAACAAGAGACCCAGTACTTC. Its translation is CASSFAYRGQQETQYF.

This sequence joins TRBV5-4 and TRBJ2-1, with 11 bases matching TRBD1. The J segment lost 3 bases and the V segment lost 1 base, leaving 6 bases of the junction unmatched. Germline assignment: CDR1 SGHNT and CDR2 YYREEE (reference sequence). There are 17 residues in the CDR3. The CDR3 sequence is CASSLISGTGGYNEQFF. The CDR3 DNA follows: TGTGCCAGCAGCTTGATTTCTGGGACAGGGGGCTACAATGAGCAGTTCTTC.

This chain joins TRBV7-3 and TRBJ2-3; D is perhaps TRBD1 (5 bases). Deletions cut 3 bases from V and 6 bases from J, with 10 bases between. Germline CDR1 is SGHTA and CDR2 is FQGTGA. The CDR3 spans 13 residues. The CDR3 region has the DNA TGTGCCAGCAGCTTCACCAGGGTGGATACGCAGTATTTT. Encoded protein: CASSFTRVDTQYF.

This clonotype was seen only a few times. This chain joins TRBV20-1 and TRBJ2-3; no reliable D call. This CDR3 has 14 amino acids. V lost 3 bases and J lost 4, with 14 bases in between. Germline V lookup: CDR1 DFQATT, CDR2 SNEGSKA (reference sequence). CDR3 DNA: TGCAGTGCTAGGGGCTCGATGGGCCCAGATACGCAGTATTTT. It yields the protein CSARGSMGPDTQYF.

In this sample, this clonotype turned up a few times. The chain is built from TRBV12-3 or TRBV12-4 and TRBJ2-1, with TRBD2 matching 12 bases. V trimming: 7 bases; J trimming: 0 bases; junction bases outside the gene matches: 16. CDR3 length: 20 amino acids. For the CDR3, the DNA is TGTGCCAGCACAGGCGGGAGACTAGCGGGAGCGACGAGCTCCTACAATGAGCAGTTCTTC. This codes for CASTGGRLAGATSSYNEQFF.

The chain couples TRBV2 to TRBJ2-5, with 7 bases identical to TRBD2. The CDR3 totals 14 residues. Per germline, CDR1 SNHLY and CDR2 FYNNEI. Germline trimming cut 2 bases from V and 5 bases from J; bases unmatched to any gene: 5. CDR3: CASSELLGGETQYF. As DNA, the CDR3 is TGTGCCAGCAGTGAATTACTGGGGGGGGAGACCCAGTACTTC. Filled out from reference TRBV2 and TRBJ2-5, the complete variable domain reads EPEVTQTPSHQVTQMGQEVILRCVPISNHLYFYWYRQILGQKVEFLVSFYNNEISEKSEIFDDQFSVERPDGSNFTLKIRSTKLEDSAMYFCASSELLGGETQYFGPGTRLLVL.